The clone carrying this T cell receptor (beta chain) was detected once. Its antigen is currently unknown. The data stem from a study of cytomegalovirus exposure and HLA in healthy donors. The study's findings and limits: Among TCR beta chains, those listed as cytomegalovirus-associated numbered more than 150. Researchers had no immune exposure information except CMV serostatus available.

The PCR had 60 Vbeta and 13 Jbeta primers. The repertoire was sequenced with immunoSEQ multiplex PCR; TCRdb's copy has only in-frame clones and lacks some. The sample yields about 150,000 clones, around 79% seen once. V shed 4 bases, J shed 3 bases, and the junction held 7 bases outside the gene matches. Germline V gene lookup returns CDR1 WNHNN and CDR2 SYGVQD (reference sequence). This CDR3 has 18 residues. This rearrangement joins TRBV10-1 to TRBJ2-2; 14 nucleotides align to TRBD2. Sequencing was carried out using PBMCs. The TCR originated in a man aged 18 to 35 in good health and CMV-seronegative. The CDR3 bases are TGCGCCAGCAGTGGAAGACTAGCGGGGGGGGCGGACACCGGGGAGCTGTTTTTT. Protein product: CASSGRLAGGADTGELFF.